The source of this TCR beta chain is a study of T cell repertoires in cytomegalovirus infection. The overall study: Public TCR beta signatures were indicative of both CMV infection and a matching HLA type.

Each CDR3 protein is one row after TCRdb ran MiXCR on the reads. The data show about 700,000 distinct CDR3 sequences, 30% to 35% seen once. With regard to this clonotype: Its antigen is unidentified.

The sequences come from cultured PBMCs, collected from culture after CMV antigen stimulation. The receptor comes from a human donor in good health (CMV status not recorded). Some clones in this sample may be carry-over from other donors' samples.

DNA of the CDR3: TGTGCCAGCGAGACAGGGGCCGGGGAGCTGTTTTTT. Its translation: CASETGAGELFF. The J gene is TRBJ2-2, the V gene TRBV7-9; 8 bases agree with TRBD1. This CDR3 is 12 amino acids long. V was pared by 8 bases and J by 6 bases, with 2 bases of the junction left unmatched. Per the germline V gene, CDR1 is SEHNR and CDR2 is FQNEAQ (reference sequence).